These 5 T cell receptor beta chains came from one sample sequenced in a study of T-cell reconstitution after alpha-beta-depleted transplantation in children. A TCRbeta library incorporating unique molecular identifiers was prepared. From the PCR reads, TCRdb called clonotypes with MiXCR, one entry per CDR3 protein. The sample carries roughly 490,000 distinct CDR3 sequences, approximately 10% recorded once. The sequences come from PBMCs, mostly from graft donor cells, collected 180 days after TCRalphabeta/CD19-depleted stem cell transplant. Every receptor here comes from a female patient aged 2 to 10 who had a stem cell transplant for aplastic anemia, so the T cells may come from the graft donor.

A few counts support this clonotype. This chain links TRBV11-3 with TRBJ2-7; 11 bases fit TRBD2. Germline CDR1 is SGHNT and CDR2 is YENEEA. This CDR3 spans 14 amino acids. The V segment lost 3 bases and the J segment 6 bases; nucleotides outside the gene matches: 4. CDR3 sequence reads: CASSFTGTSGEQYV. The CDR3 DNA reads as TGTGCCAGCAGCTTCACAGGGACTAGCGGCGAGCAGTACGTC.

This clonotype showed up just a few times. The V and J genes are TRBV20-1 and TRBJ2-1; the D gene is possibly TRBD1 (5 bases). V was cut by 5 bases and J by 0 bases, with 14 bases left in between. The germline CDR1 and CDR2 sequences are DFQATT and SNEGSKA (reference sequence). The CDR3 is made up of 15 amino acids. In nucleotides, the CDR3 is TGCAGTGCTCCCCGACAGCCGAGCTCCTACAATGAGCAGTTCTTC. This gives the protein CSAPRQPSSYNEQFF.

This clonotype occurred a few times. The chain joins TRBV12-3 or TRBV12-4 to TRBJ2-6, with D possibly being TRBD2 (5 bases). Trimming took off 2 bases at V and 4 bases at J, with 12 bases between the two ends. The CDR3 contains 16 residues. This CDR3 is CASSLWGATGANVLTF. The DNA for the CDR3 is TGTGCCAGCAGTTTATGGGGAGCCACCGGGGCCAACGTCCTGACTTTC.

This clonotype was detected only a few times. V and J are TRBV18 and TRBJ1-1; the match to TRBD1 covers 7 bases. Germline V lookup: CDR1 KGHSH, CDR2 LQKENI. V was clipped by 6 bases and J by 5 bases; unmatched bases: 12. The CDR3 contains 15 residues. The CDR3, as DNA: TGTGCCAGCTCCCACCGGGACAGCAATTGGACTGAAGCTTTCTTT. Its protein is CASSHRDSNWTEAFF.

In its sample, this clonotype was seen a few times. The J gene is TRBJ2-3, the V gene TRBV27; 9 bases fit TRBD2. Germline loops: CDR1 MNHEY, CDR2 SMNVEV (reference sequence). This CDR3 spans 14 amino acids. With V trimmed by 10 bases and J by 6 bases, 11 bases remained unmatched. The chain's CDR3 is CATGGLAASDTQYF. The CDR3 nucleotides are TGTGCCACCGGGGGACTAGCTGCATCCGATACGCAGTATTTT.